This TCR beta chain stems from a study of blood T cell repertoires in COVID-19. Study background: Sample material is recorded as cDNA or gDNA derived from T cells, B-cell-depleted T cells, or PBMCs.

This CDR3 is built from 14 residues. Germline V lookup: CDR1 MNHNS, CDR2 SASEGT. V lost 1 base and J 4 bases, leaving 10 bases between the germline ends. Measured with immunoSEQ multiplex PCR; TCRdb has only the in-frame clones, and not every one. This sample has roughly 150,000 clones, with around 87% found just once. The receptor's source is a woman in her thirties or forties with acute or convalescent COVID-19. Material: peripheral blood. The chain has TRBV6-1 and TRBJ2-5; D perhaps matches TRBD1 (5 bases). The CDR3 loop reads CASSEGQGVETQYF. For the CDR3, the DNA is TGTGCCAGCAGTGAAGGGCAGGGTGTAGAGACCCAGTACTTC.